Shown below are 3 T cell receptor beta chains from a single sample sequenced in a study of blood T cell repertoires in COVID-19. This table comes from immunoSEQ multiplex PCR, and its TCRdb copy is limited to in-frame clones, with some not included. Found here are hundreds of thousands of clones, 88% of them singletons; the top ten hold 10% to 15%. Sample: peripheral blood. These receptors all come from a woman aged 45-60 years with COVID-19, enrolled during active disease.

CDR3 coding DNA: TGTGCCAGCAGCTTGTTTTCTGAGACCTACGAGCAGTACTTC. This translates into CASSLFSETYEQYF. The chain is built from TRBV5-6 and TRBJ2-7, with D unresolved. Trimming removed 1 base from V and 2 bases from J, with 10 bases in between. CDR1 and CDR2 (germline): SGHDT, YYEEEE. The CDR3 totals 14 residues.

The chain carries TRBV18 and TRBJ2-6, with 8 bases aligning to TRBD1. The CDR3 extends over 19 amino acids. Germline V lookup: CDR1 KGHSH, CDR2 LQKENI. V shed 3 bases, J shed 0 bases, and the junction held 10 bases outside the gene matches. The CDR3 loop reads CASSPGTGGPVSGANVLTF. The CDR3, as DNA: TGTGCCAGCTCACCCGGGACAGGCGGTCCTGTCTCTGGGGCCAACGTCCTGACTTTC.

This clone has more than one count but fewer than ten. The rearrangement uses TRBV11-2 and TRBJ2-3; 7 bases match TRBD1. Germline loops: CDR1 SGHAT, CDR2 FQNNGV. CDR3 length: 15 amino acids. With V trimmed by 5 bases and J by 2 bases, 7 bases remained unmatched. CDR3 sequence (DNA): TGTGCCAGCAGCCGACAGGGCATACTCACAGATACGCAGTATTTT. Amino acid sequence: CASSRQGILTDTQYF.